One and the same sample provided the 21 T cell receptor beta chains below, sequenced in a study of cytomegalovirus exposure and HLA in healthy donors. The PCR was carried out with 60 Vbeta primers and 13 Jbeta primers. Clones were read by immunoSEQ multiplex PCR, and TCRdb kept only the in-frame ones, dropping some. The table has more than 110,000 clones, over 70% seen once. The sample consisted of PBMCs. The receptors stem from a man aged 25-45 years in good health and CMV-seronegative.

The chain links TRBV30 to TRBJ1-4; maybe TRBD1 (6 bases). V was cut by 0 bases and J by 16 bases, with 12 bases left in between. The CDR3 sequence is 11 residues long. Per germline, CDR1 GTSNPN and CDR2 SVGIG (reference sequence). The CDR3 is CAWSVTGRPFF. DNA for the CDR3: TGTGCCTGGAGTGTTACAGGGCGGCCGTTTTTT.

The CDR3 DNA follows: TGTGCCAGCAGTTTATTAGGGGGTGGGCAGGGGAACGGGCAGCCCCAGCATTTT. Translated, it gives CASSLLGGGQGNGQPQHF. The gene calls are TRBV27 and TRBJ1-5, with a tentative D call TRBD1 (6 bases). The CDR3 is 18 amino acids. Trimming removed 1 base at V and 7 bases at J, with 23 bases between. The V gene's germline CDR1 is MNHEY and CDR2 SMNVEV (reference sequence).

The chain combines TRBV28 with TRBJ2-7; D perhaps matches TRBD1 (5 bases). V lost 3 bases and J lost 5, with 11 bases in between. CDR1 is MDHEN, CDR2 SYDVKM, per germline. The CDR3 sequence is 13 residues long. The CDR3 is CASSLGHQNEQYF. The CDR3 region has the DNA TGTGCCAGCAGTTTGGGGCATCAGAACGAGCAGTACTTC.

This chain joins TRBV28 and TRBJ1-2, with D maybe TRBD1 (5 bases). Germline V lookup: CDR1 MDHEN, CDR2 SYDVKM. There are 14 residues in the CDR3. The ends were cut back, 6 bases at V and 4 bases at J, with 15 bases in the middle. CDR3 in amino acids: CASRWRDAIYGYTF. CDR3 nucleotides: TGTGCCAGCAGATGGAGGGACGCTATCTATGGCTACACCTTC.

The chain joins TRBV6-5 to TRBJ1-4; 10 nucleotides align to TRBD1. This CDR3 comprises 14 residues. Trimming took 4 bases from V and 10 from J; bases not matched to a gene: 6. Germline V gives CDR1 MNHEY, CDR2 SVGAGI. CDR3 DNA: TGTGCCAGCAGTTTGAGACAGGGGGCAGGAAAACTGTTTTTT. It encodes CASSLRQGAGKLFF.

J is TRBJ1-3 and V is TRBV9, with D possibly being TRBD1 (6 bases). V was clipped by 0 bases and J by 2 bases, with 12 bases between them. This CDR3 has 16 amino acids. From germline, CDR1 is SGDLS and CDR2 YYNGEE. The CDR3 is CASSVDRQAPGNTIYF. The CDR3, as DNA: TGTGCCAGCAGCGTAGACCGACAGGCCCCTGGAAACACCATATATTTT.

This clone was picked up many times. This chain links TRBV30 with TRBJ2-5, with 14 positions matching TRBD2. Trimming at V came to 1 base and at J to 5 bases, leaving 6 bases not matched to a gene. The CDR3 length is 16 residues. Per the germline V gene, CDR1 is GTSNPN and CDR2 is SVGIG (reference sequence). CDR3 nucleotides: TGTGCCTGGAGTGCGGGGACTAGCGGGGGCAGGGAGACCCAGTACTTC. Its translation: CAWSAGTSGGRETQYF.

This CDR3 is CASSVTGYDLNNEQFF. The CDR3 nucleotides read TGTGCCAGCAGCGTAACAGGGTACGACCTTAACAATGAGCAGTTCTTC. The chain joins TRBV9 to TRBJ2-1; perhaps TRBD1 as D (6 bases). The CDR3 runs 16 residues. Germline V lookup: CDR1 SGDLS, CDR2 YYNGEE. V lost 1 base to trimming and J lost 5 bases, with 16 bases between them. Complete variable domain (other parts from reference TRBV9 and TRBJ2-1): DSGVTQTPKHLITATGQRVTLRCSPRSGDLSVYWYQQSLDQGLQFLIQYYNGEERAKGNILERFSAQQFPDLHSELNLSSLELGDSALYFCASSVTGYDLNNEQFFGPGTRLTVL.

CDR3 DNA: TGTGCCAGCAGCTTAATAGGGGTGACGGGCAATCAGCCCCAGCATTTT. It yields the protein CASSLIGVTGNQPQHF. The genes are TRBV7-8 and TRBJ1-5, with D maybe TRBD1 (5 bases). The V and J ends lost 2 bases and 2 bases respectively, with 13 bases between them. This CDR3 is 16 amino acids long. Looked up from germline, CDR1 is SGHVS and CDR2 is FQNEAQ. Complete variable domain (other parts from reference TRBV7-8 and TRBJ1-5): GAGVSQSPRYKVAKRGQDVALRCDPISGHVSLFWYQQALGQGPEFLTYFQNEAQLDKSGLPSDRFFAERPEGSVSTLKIQRTQQEDSAVYLCASSLIGVTGNQPQHFGDGTRLSIL.

The rearrangement joins TRBV5-4 to TRBJ2-2, with a tentative D call TRBD2 (6 bases). The CDR3 loop spans 15 amino acids. The V gene lost 4 bases and the J gene lost 5 bases, with 15 bases spanning the gap. Germline V gene data show CDR1 as SGHNT and CDR2 as YYREEE (reference sequence). The CDR3 spells CASSPGLRGTGELFF. Written as DNA, the CDR3 is TGTGCCAGCAGCCCGGGACTTAGAGGGACCGGGGAGCTGTTTTTT.

The table lists this clone with a count of one. This chain uses TRBV7-2 with TRBJ2-7, with TRBD1 matching over 9 bases. V dropped 3 bases and J dropped 0; count of bases not matched to a gene: 6. The CDR3 runs 16 residues. CDR1 and CDR2 (germline): SGHTA, FQGNSA. Here the CDR3 reads CASSFKGDRASYEQYF. The CDR3 nucleotides read TGTGCCAGCAGCTTTAAGGGGGACAGGGCCTCCTACGAGCAGTACTTC.

V and J are TRBV2 and TRBJ2-5; 7 bases fit TRBD1. This CDR3 has 12 residues. The V segment lost 8 bases and the J segment 5 bases; nucleotides outside the gene matches: 5. Germline V gene data show CDR1 as SNHLY and CDR2 as FYNNEI. This chain's CDR3 is CASLEQGETQYF. The CDR3 nucleotides are TGTGCCAGCCTCGAACAGGGGGAGACCCAGTACTTC.

The chain joins TRBV27 to TRBJ1-1; the D gene is possibly TRBD1 (5 bases). Looked up from germline, CDR1 is MNHEY and CDR2 is SMNVEV (reference sequence). V gave up 6 bases and J gave up 8 bases, with 10 bases separating them. The CDR3 sequence is 11 residues long. CDR3: CASSTDSEAFF. The DNA for the CDR3 is TGTGCCAGCAGCACCGACAGCGAAGCTTTCTTT.

The V and J genes are TRBV19 and TRBJ1-2, with 11 bases matching TRBD1. V lost 5 bases, J lost 7 bases, and 12 bases stayed unmatched. Germline CDR1 is LNHDA and CDR2 is SQIVND (reference sequence). The CDR3 runs to 16 residues. The CDR3 sequence: CASSSTTPGQGGGYTF. CDR3 DNA: TGTGCCAGTAGTTCTACTACTCCGGGACAGGGGGGTGGCTACACCTTC.

The chain has TRBV9 and TRBJ2-5; 7 nucleotides agree with TRBD2. With 2 bases clipped from V and 2 bases from J, the junction kept 6 bases outside the gene matches. The CDR3 sequence is 15 residues long. The germline gives CDR1 SGDLS, CDR2 YYNGEE. Written as DNA, the CDR3 is TGTGCCAGCAGCGTGTCCAGCGGGGTACAAGAGACCCAGTACTTC. This sequence encodes CASSVSSGVQETQYF.

The V call is TRBV28, the J call TRBJ1-2, with D maybe TRBD1 (5 bases). V lost 2 bases, J lost 2 bases, and 15 bases lay in between. There are 16 residues in the CDR3. Germline lookup yields CDR1 MDHEN and CDR2 SYDVKM. For the CDR3, the DNA is TGTGCCAGCAGTTTAGGGAGGGACCGCAGAAACTATGGCTACACCTTC. This translates into CASSLGRDRRNYGYTF.

V usage is TRBV5-1 and J usage is TRBJ2-6; 7 nucleotides agree with TRBD1. Germline V gene data show CDR1 as SGHRS and CDR2 as YFSETQ. CDR3 size: 17 residues. J gave up 1 base and V 2 bases, and 6 bases lay outside the gene matches. The CDR3 loop is CASSFLQQGSGANVLTF. In nucleotides, the CDR3 is TGCGCCAGCAGCTTCCTCCAACAGGGGTCTGGGGCCAACGTCCTGACTTTC.

CDR3 amino acids: CASRPRQGYQPQHF. For the CDR3, the DNA is TGTGCCAGCAGGCCCCGACAGGGGTATCAGCCCCAGCATTTT. The gene calls are TRBV2 and TRBJ1-5; TRBD1 matches 8 bases. Germline CDR1 and CDR2: SNHLY and FYNNEI. V lost 6 bases and J lost 5; bases outside the gene matches: 6. The CDR3 consists of 14 residues. The full variable domain, in which reference TRBV2 and TRBJ1-5 provide the parts outside the CDR3, is EPEVTQTPSHQVTQMGQEVILRCVPISNHLYFYWYRQILGQKVEFLVSFYNNEISEKSEIFDDQFSVERPDGSNFTLKIRSTKLEDSAMYFCASRPRQGYQPQHFGDGTRLSIL.

This clone was detected ten times or more. This chain uses TRBV5-4 with TRBJ1-4, with 10 nucleotides matching TRBD1. Trimming cost V 2 bases and J 8 bases; bases outside gene matches: 6. CDR1 and CDR2 (germline): SGHNT, YYREEE (reference sequence). The CDR3 length is 15 residues. DNA of the CDR3: TGTGCCAGCAGCTTACTTGGACAGGGGGACGAAAAACTGTTTTTT. Its protein is CASSLLGQGDEKLFF.

A single count supports this clone. The V call is TRBV9, the J call TRBJ1-5; 8 bases are shared with TRBD1. CDR1 is SGDLS and CDR2 is YYNGEE in the germline V gene. The ends lost 3 bases at V and 6 bases at J; junction bases unmatched: 11. This CDR3 is built from 16 residues. The DNA for the CDR3 is TGTGCCAGCAGCGCCTCGACAGGGGACGGATGTCAGCCCCAGCATTTT. This encodes CASSASTGDGCQPQHF.

The chain employs TRBV4-2 and TRBJ2-2; D perhaps matches TRBD2 (6 bases). Germline CDR1 and CDR2: LGHNA and YNFKEQ. Between the trimmed V and J ends, which lost 4 bases and 0 bases, there was a span of 18 bases. This CDR3 region has 18 residues. The CDR3 reads CASSPYDLVAANTGELFF. The CDR3 nucleotides are TGTGCCAGCAGCCCCTACGACTTGGTAGCGGCGAACACCGGGGAGCTGTTTTTT.